These T cell receptor beta chains were read from a single sample in a study of regulatory T cells in long-lasting Graves disease. TCRdb ran MiXCR on the multiplex PCR reads and lists one entry per CDR3 protein. The repertoire includes about 310,000 distinct CDR3 sequences, around 20% of them detected once, and just over 55% sits in the top ten. The specimen was peripheral blood mononuclear cells (PBMCs), collected when the disease was refractory, from a patient treated with antithyroid drugs. These receptors were taken from a female donor with Graves disease. The CDR3 runs from the conserved cysteine through the conserved F or W. Each record gives: J gene, clone size, D gene, V gene, CDR3 protein, CDR3 DNA. The D gene is left open where the match is weak. Only some rows state a clone size, as once, few, many or a class for expanded clones.

>TRBJ2-3|NA|NA|TRBV6-2/TRBV6-3
CASKGGGPTDTQYF
TGTGCCAGCAAGGGGGGCGGTCCCACAGATACGCAGTATTTT
>TRBJ1-4|NA|NA|TRBV27
CASSLVPNEKLFF
TGTGCCAGCAGTTTAGTCCCTAATGAAAAACTGTTTTTT
>TRBJ1-6|many|NA|TRBV2
CASSATTSNSPLHF
TGTGCCAGCAGCGCGACAACGAGTAATTCACCCCTCCACTTT
>TRBJ2-2|many|NA|TRBV11-3
CASSLRIDGELFF
TGTGCCAGCAGCTTAAGGATCGACGGGGAGCTGTTTTTT
>TRBJ2-2|many|NA|TRBV7-8
CASSFPTGELFF
TGTGCCAGCAGCTTTCCCACCGGGGAGCTGTTTTTT
>TRBJ2-7|NA|NA|TRBV20-1
CSARDGKGNYEQYF
TGCAGTGCTAGAGATGGTAAAGGGAACTACGAGCAGTACTTC
>TRBJ2-2|few|TRBD1|TRBV7-3
CASSAATGGGTGELFF
TGTGCCAGCAGCGCGGCGACAGGGGGAGGCACCGGGGAGCTGTTTTTT
>TRBJ2-2|NA|TRBD2|TRBV10-1
CASSDSGRTGELFF
TGCGCCAGCAGCGATAGCGGGAGGACCGGGGAGCTGTTTTTT
>TRBJ1-1|many|TRBD1|TRBV20-1
CSATLPGTGSVRFGNTEAFF
TGCAGTGCTACTCTCCCCGGGACAGGGTCTGTTAGGTTTGGGAACACTGAAGCTTTCTTT
>TRBJ1-5|many|NA|TRBV5-1
CASSPDSSNQPQHF
TGTGCCAGCAGCCCAGACAGTAGCAATCAGCCCCAGCATTTT
>TRBJ2-7|many|NA|TRBV6-1
CAALGGLAYEQYF
TGTGCCGCGTTAGGGGGGTTAGCCTACGAGCAGTACTTC
>TRBJ2-7|few|TRBD2|TRBV28
CASSLLVSGGTEQYF
TGTGCCAGCAGCCTACTCGTTTCGGGGGGTACTGAGCAGTACTTC
>TRBJ2-1|NA|TRBD2|TRBV20-1
CSANSGLAYYNEQFF
TGCAGTGCTAACTCGGGACTAGCATACTACAATGAGCAGTTCTTC
>TRBJ2-7|many|NA|TRBV6-5
CASSYTPDSSYEQYF
TGTGCCAGCAGTTACACCCCAGACAGCTCCTACGAGCAGTACTTC
>TRBJ2-3|NA|TRBD2|TRBV6-1
CASSVGLAGADTQYF
TGTGCCAGCAGTGTAGGACTAGCGGGAGCAGATACGCAGTATTTT
>TRBJ1-2|many|NA|TRBV15
CATSEGDTTNYGYTF
TGTGCCACCAGCGAGGGGGACACAACTAACTATGGCTACACCTTC
>TRBJ2-7|many|NA|TRBV6-1
CASRYQGSDEQYF
TGTGCCAGCAGATACCAGGGTTCTGACGAGCAGTACTTC
>TRBJ2-7|many|NA|TRBV10-3
CAIRGVLSYEQYF
TGTGCCATCAGGGGGGTTCTCTCCTACGAGCAGTACTTC
>TRBJ1-1|NA|NA|TRBV15
CATSEGGLNTEAFF
TGTGCCACCAGCGAGGGGGGGCTGAACACTGAAGCTTTCTTT
>TRBJ2-1|NA|TRBD1|TRBV7-2
CASTTGGQGGNEQFF
TGTGCCAGCACCACAGGGGGACAGGGAGGCAATGAGCAGTTCTTC
>TRBJ2-7|many|TRBD2|TRBV6-5
CASSYGTSGTYEQYF
TGTGCCAGCAGTTACGGGACTAGCGGTACCTACGAGCAGTACTTC
>TRBJ2-2|NA|NA|TRBV19
CASSIYRETGELFF
TGTGCCAGTAGTATATACCGGGAAACCGGGGAGCTGTTTTTT
>TRBJ2-7|many|NA|TRBV20-1
CSARDPGNRVFYEQYF
TGCAGTGCTAGAGATCCCGGGAACCGGGTCTTCTACGAGCAGTACTTC
>TRBJ1-4|few|TRBD1|TRBV7-9
CASSSPSDRAHEKLFF
TGTGCCAGCAGCTCCCCTTCGGACAGGGCGCATGAAAAACTGTTTTTT